This T cell receptor (beta chain) stems from a study of cytomegalovirus exposure and HLA in healthy donors. Study overall: There were 100 million to 130 million unique TCR beta sequences, drawn from 180 million or so T cells, in an earlier analysis. The study's findings and limits: Researchers left out some V segments, among them TRBV6-2 and TRBV6-3, as indistinguishable.

PCR primers comprised 60 Vbeta and 13 Jbeta primers. Sequenced by immunoSEQ multiplex PCR; TCRdb stores in-frame clones only, minus some. The sample consists of 150,000 to 200,000 clones, around 79% of them appearing once. This clone was observed a few times. Its cognate antigen is unknown. CDR1 and CDR2 from the germline V gene are SGDLS and YYNGEE. V was trimmed by 2 bases and J by 4 bases, leaving 10 bases between them. The CDR3 length is 14 residues. Material for sequencing was PBMCs. The TCR comes from a female donor in good health and CMV-seronegative. The chain combines TRBV9 with TRBJ2-1, with D hard to call. The CDR3 DNA sequence: TGTGCCAGCAGCGTGGGCCAGCAATACAATGAGCAGTTCTTC. Its translation is CASSVGQQYNEQFF.